One TCR beta chain is described in this entry. Its antigen is still unknown. The data stem from a study of shared clonotypes between healthy human individuals. Background on the study: Plates per donor: three CD4 naive, three CD4 memory, two CD8 naive, one CD8 memory. Study-wide points: Rarefaction indicated that sorted-subset sequencing remained incomplete although depth was large. The study generally estimated greater richness for naive than memory subsets.

CDR1 is GTSNPN and CDR2 is SVGIG in the germline V gene (reference sequence). The V and J ends lost 1 base and 4 bases, in that order; junction bases with no gene match: 4. CDR3 length: 15 amino acids. Generated by immunoSEQ multiplex PCR, the TCRdb table keeps only in-frame clones and is missing some. Of 2 million to 2.5 million clones detected, roughly 93% appear once; the ten largest clones hold about 0.37%. Sequenced: naive CD4+ T cells from PBMCs. Subset here: CD45RA+ positively selected. The chain couples TRBV30 to TRBJ1-4; 9 bases agree with TRBD1. The receptor's source is a man younger than 30 in good health. Some clones in this sample may be carry-over from other donors' samples. CDR3 sequence: CAWSDWDRDNEKLFF. Here the CDR3 DNA reads TGTGCCTGGAGTGACTGGGACAGGGATAATGAAAAACTGTTTTTT.